This is a list of T cell receptor beta chains from one sample in a study of blood T cell repertoires in COVID-19. Produced via immunoSEQ multiplex PCR; TCRdb's table is partial and in-frame only. The sample lists more than 300,000 clones, around 91% occurring once. Sequences were obtained from peripheral blood. These receptor sequences come from a woman aged 40-49 years with COVID-19, enrolled during active disease. CDR3s include the opening cysteine and the closing phenylalanine or tryptophan. The D gene is left open where the match is weak. Only part of the rows carry a size: once, few, many, or a class if the clone is expanded.

d_gene,v_gene,abundance,j_gene,CDR3aa,CDR3nt
.,TRBV7-2,.,TRBJ1-1,CASSLARVEEAFF,TGTGCCAGCAGCTTAGCGAGAGTAGAGGAAGCTTTCTTT
TRBD2,TRBV7-3,once,TRBJ2-7,CASHIPGLAVSYEQYF,TGTGCCAGCCATATCCCGGGACTAGCTGTTTCCTACGAGCAGTACTTC
.,TRBV3-1/TRBV3-2,.,TRBJ2-1,CASRKRGSTGTEQFF,TGTGCCAGCAGGAAGAGGGGATCAACAGGGACTGAGCAGTTCTTC
.,TRBV10-3,.,TRBJ1-4,CAISETLTGTVGEKLFF,TGTGCCATCAGTGAGACATTGACCGGGACTGTAGGGGAGAAACTGTTTTTT
.,TRBV5-6,.,TRBJ2-5,CASSLRQGGTQYF,TGTGCCAGCAGCTTAAGACAGGGAGGCACCCAGTACTTC
TRBD2,TRBV28,.,TRBJ2-1,CASRRTSGGRYNEQFF,TGTGCCAGCAGGCGGACTAGCGGGGGGCGTTACAATGAGCAGTTCTTC
TRBD2,TRBV7-2,.,TRBJ2-3,CASSLARAGRTDTQYF,TGTGCCAGCAGCTTAGCCCGAGCGGGGCGCACAGATACGCAGTATTTT
.,TRBV4-2,.,TRBJ1-1,CASSQEIRNTEAFF,TGTGCCAGCAGCCAAGAGATCAGGAACACTGAAGCTTTCTTT
TRBD2,TRBV5-6,.,TRBJ2-5,CASSTPGTSRQETQYF,TGTGCCAGCAGCACACCCGGGACTAGCCGCCAAGAGACCCAGTACTTC
.,TRBV29-1,.,TRBJ1-2,CSANEQPNYGYTF,TGCAGCGCCAATGAACAGCCTAACTATGGCTACACCTTC
TRBD1,TRBV28,.,TRBJ1-1,CASSPPTGSTEAFF,TGTGCCAGCAGTCCTCCGACAGGGAGCACTGAAGCTTTCTTT
.,TRBV5-1,.,TRBJ1-6,CASSLGGGINNSPLHF,TGCGCCAGCAGCTTGGGCGGAGGGATTAATAATTCACCCCTCCACTTT
.,TRBV4-2,.,TRBJ2-2,CASSLSTGPGELFF,TGTGCCAGCAGCTTGAGTACTGGGCCCGGGGAGCTGTTTTTT
.,TRBV3-1/TRBV3-2,few,TRBJ2-7,CASSLLRAPRYEQYF,TGTGCCAGCAGCCTACTCAGGGCCCCCCGCTACGAGCAGTACTTC
.,TRBV3-1/TRBV3-2,.,TRBJ1-2,CASSRSLVRREDGYTF,TGTGCCAGCAGCCGTTCACTGGTTCGCAGGGAGGATGGCTACACCTTC
.,TRBV30,.,TRBJ2-2,CAWRRDWDTGELFF,TGTGCCTGGAGACGGGACTGGGACACCGGGGAGCTGTTTTTT
TRBD1,TRBV9,.,TRBJ1-2,CASSVTGDYGYTF,TGTGCCAGCAGCGTTACAGGGGACTATGGCTACACCTTC
.,TRBV7-9,.,TRBJ2-3,CASSFSRDTKTDTQYF,TGTGCCAGCAGTTTCAGCCGGGACACGAAAACAGATACGCAGTATTTT
.,TRBV28,.,TRBJ1-1,CASSRDVGGTEAFF,TGTGCCAGCAGTAGGGACGTCGGGGGCACTGAAGCTTTCTTT
.,TRBV6-6,.,TRBJ1-1,CASYTDAEAFF,TGTGCCAGCTACACAGATGCTGAAGCTTTCTTT
TRBD1,TRBV4-1,.,TRBJ1-1,CASSQAVHRGQRTEAFF,TGCGCCAGCAGCCAAGCGGTACACAGGGGGCAAAGGACTGAAGCTTTCTTT
.,TRBV6-6,.,TRBJ1-1,CASKGTSLVGEAFF,TGTGCCAGCAAGGGGACATCCCTGGTGGGTGAAGCTTTCTTT